A single sample gave rise to the 14 T cell receptor beta chains below, sequenced in a study of cytomegalovirus exposure and HLA in healthy donors. 60 Vbeta and 13 Jbeta primers were used in PCR. Only in-frame clones appear in the TCRdb table, and some are missing; sequencing was by immunoSEQ multiplex PCR. This sample carries 150,000 to 200,000 clones, roughly 84% of them seen once, and the ten largest clones take approximately 0.26%. The sequenced material came from PBMCs. The receptors were gathered from a boy under 18 in good health and CMV-seronegative.

The rearrangement uses TRBV27 and TRBJ2-1; 11 nucleotides line up with TRBD2. The ends lost 4 bases at V and 10 bases at J; junction bases unmatched: 15. Germline assignment: CDR1 MNHEY and CDR2 SMNVEV (reference sequence). The CDR3 totals 17 residues. For the CDR3, the DNA is TGTGCCAGCAGTTATCGACTAGCGGGAATAGTACAATCGGAGCAGTTCTTC. This encodes CASSYRLAGIVQSEQFF.

In regard to this clone: The junction departs from germline at one end; a sequencing error may be responsible. The CDR3 region has the DNA TGTGCTAGTGGTTTGGGTGCAGGTCTTAATTCACCCCCCCACTTT. It translates to CASGLGAGLNSPPHF. The V call is TRBV12-5, the J call TRBJ1-6; no definite D call. This CDR3 is built from 15 residues. The germline V gene has CDR1 LGHNT and CDR2 FRNRAP.

The rearrangement joins TRBV27 to TRBJ1-1; 8 bases agree with TRBD1. The CDR3 consists of 15 residues. Germline lookup yields CDR1 MNHEY and CDR2 SMNVEV (reference sequence). Losses at the gene ends were 4 bases for V and 0 bases for J; bases not matched to a gene: 4. DNA for the CDR3: TGTGCCAGCAGTTCAGCAGGGGGCATGAACACTGAAGCTTTCTTT. Residues: CASSSAGGMNTEAFF.

The V call is TRBV28, the J call TRBJ1-2, with 7 nucleotides matching TRBD1. Germline loops: CDR1 MDHEN, CDR2 SYDVKM. This CDR3 comprises 12 residues. J gave up 5 bases and V 8 bases, and 5 bases lay outside the gene matches. The CDR3 DNA is TGTGCCAGCCACAGGGGCTCATATGGCTACACCTTC. As protein: CASHRGSYGYTF.

The CDR3 coding sequence is TGTGCCAGCAGTTTGGAGACGAACACTGAAGCTTTCTTT. Its protein is CASSLETNTEAFF. The J gene is TRBJ1-1, the V gene TRBV28, with D hard to call. Between the trimmed V and J ends, which lost 3 bases and 1 base, there was a span of 6 bases. The length of the CDR3 is 13 residues. The V gene's germline CDR1 is MDHEN and CDR2 SYDVKM.

The V gene is TRBV5-1, the J gene TRBJ2-3; D unresolved. The CDR3 spans 13 residues. V shed 0 bases and J shed 5 bases, with 7 bases lying between them. CDR1 is SGHRS and CDR2 is YFSETQ in the germline V gene. The CDR3 protein is CASSLGPEDTQYF. CDR3 nucleotides: TGCGCCAGCAGCTTGGGGCCCGAAGATACGCAGTATTTT.

This clone is a singleton in its sample. This chain joins TRBV20-1 and TRBJ2-7; D unclear. The CDR3 has 11 amino acids. Trimming cost V 3 bases and J 4 bases, with 7 bases left between them. CDR1 DFQATT and CDR2 SNEGSKA come from the germline V gene (reference sequence). This CDR3 reads CSASPDYEQYF. CDR3 DNA: TGCAGTGCTAGCCCAGATTACGAGCAGTACTTC.

Written as DNA, the CDR3 is TGTGCCAGCAGCGTACTGGGGGCCGGGAACACTGAAGCTTTCTTT. It encodes CASSVLGAGNTEAFF. This sequence joins TRBV9 and TRBJ1-1; D is possibly TRBD1 (6 bases). CDR3 length: 15 residues. Looked up from germline, CDR1 is SGDLS and CDR2 is YYNGEE. V was trimmed by 1 base and J by 1 base, leaving 11 bases between them.

This rearrangement joins TRBV7-8 to TRBJ1-3; 8 bases line up with TRBD1. Germline V lookup: CDR1 SGHVS, CDR2 FQNEAQ. The J segment lost 4 bases and the V segment lost 8 bases, leaving 13 bases of the junction unmatched. This CDR3 is built from 16 residues. This chain's CDR3 is CASLKLQGAEGNTIYF. The CDR3 nucleotides read TGTGCCAGCTTAAAGCTTCAGGGGGCAGAGGGAAACACCATATATTTT. Full variable domain (missing parts from reference TRBV7-8 and TRBJ1-3): GAGVSQSPRYKVAKRGQDVALRCDPISGHVSLFWYQQALGQGPEFLTYFQNEAQLDKSGLPSDRFFAERPEGSVSTLKIQRTQQEDSAVYLCASLKLQGAEGNTIYFGEGSWLTVV.

The chain has TRBV6-6 and TRBJ1-5; no clear D. The germline CDR1 and CDR2 sequences are MNHNY and SVGAGI (reference sequence). The ends were cut back, 2 bases at V and 9 bases at J, with 11 bases in the middle. The CDR3 sequence is 13 residues long. As DNA, the CDR3 is TGTGCCAGCAGTTACCTCTTCGTCCGGCCCCAGCATTTT. Residues: CASSYLFVRPQHF.

V usage is TRBV23-1 and J usage is TRBJ2-1; possible D gene TRBD1, 6 bases. TRBV23-1 is treated as an ORF (open reading frame) with a function not yet certain. Trimming took off 8 bases at V and 5 bases at J, with 25 bases between the two ends. The CDR3 spans 17 residues. The CDR3 loop is CASPQPGPSEGDNEQFF. CDR3 coding DNA: TGCGCCAGCCCCCAACCCGGACCGAGTGAGGGGGACAATGAGCAGTTCTTC.

This clone is a singleton in its sample. The gene calls are TRBV14 and TRBJ2-2, with a possible D match to TRBD1 (6 bases). The germline V gene encodes CDR1 SGHDN and CDR2 FVKESK. The CDR3 runs to 18 residues. V lost 1 base and J lost 0, with 15 bases in between. CDR3 DNA: TGTGCCAGCAGCCAAGGGGGCTGGGGGCGTACGAACACCGGGGAGCTGTTTTTT. It translates to CASSQGGWGRTNTGELFF.

This clone was seen just once. The chain combines TRBV7-9 with TRBJ1-3; D remains ambiguous. The germline V gene encodes CDR1 SEHNR and CDR2 FQNEAQ (reference sequence). V was cut by 2 bases and J by 2 bases, with 10 bases left in between. This CDR3 comprises 15 residues. The CDR3 DNA follows: TGTGCCAGCAGCTTATCATGGACTACTGGAAACACCATATATTTT. This sequence encodes CASSLSWTTGNTIYF.

The gene calls are TRBV5-1 and TRBJ2-1, with unresolved D. Per the germline V gene, CDR1 is SGHRS and CDR2 is YFSETQ. V lost 0 bases and J 8 bases, leaving 9 bases between the germline ends. The CDR3 is 13 residues long. The CDR3 bases are TGCGCCAGCAGCTTGGCCGGTAGAGATGAGCAGTTCTTC. Its protein product is CASSLAGRDEQFF.